This TCR beta chain was retrieved from a study of spatial heterogeneity in lung cancer. Study-wide results and limits: The study found ubiquitous expanded tumor TCRs in blood more at resection than follow-up.

All TCR cDNA molecules were individually tagged with a unique molecular identifier. TCRdb used MiXCR to reprocess the 5' RACE reads, holding one entry per CDR3 protein. The data show some 78,000 distinct CDR3 sequences, around 7.3% seen once. Looked up from germline, CDR1 is SGHNT and CDR2 is YENEEA. V was clipped by 4 bases and J by 4 bases, with 20 bases between them. The CDR3 length is 17 residues. Time point described: sample taken at primary tumor resection. Donors were 55 to 75 untreated early-stage non-small cell lung cancer patients. Sequencing covered unsorted whole RNA taken from tumor, nontumor lung or frozen PBMC. Regarding this clonotype: No antigen is known for it.

This TCR derives from a male donor with early-stage non-small cell lung cancer. The genes are TRBV11-3 and TRBJ2-1, with a tentative D call TRBD2 (6 bases). Sequenced material: PBMCs, taken at surgery. The CDR3 DNA reads as TGTGCCAGCAGCTCCCGAGGTTTAATAGCGGCGTACAATGAGCAGTTCTTC. Translation: CASSSRGLIAAYNEQFF.